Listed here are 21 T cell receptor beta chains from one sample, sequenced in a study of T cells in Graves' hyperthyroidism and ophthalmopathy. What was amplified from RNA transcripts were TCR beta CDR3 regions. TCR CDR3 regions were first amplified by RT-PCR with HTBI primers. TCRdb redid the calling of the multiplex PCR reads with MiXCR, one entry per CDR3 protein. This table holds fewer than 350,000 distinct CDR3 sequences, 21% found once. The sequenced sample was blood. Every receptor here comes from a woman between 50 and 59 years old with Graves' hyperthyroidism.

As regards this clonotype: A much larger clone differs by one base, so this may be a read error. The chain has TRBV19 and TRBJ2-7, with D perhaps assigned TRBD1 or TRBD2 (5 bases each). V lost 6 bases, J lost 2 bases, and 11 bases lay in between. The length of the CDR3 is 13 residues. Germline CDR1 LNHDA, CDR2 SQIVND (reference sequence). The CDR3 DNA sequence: TGTGCCAGTAGCGGGGACGGAGCCTACGAGCAGTACTTC. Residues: CASSGDGAYEQYF.

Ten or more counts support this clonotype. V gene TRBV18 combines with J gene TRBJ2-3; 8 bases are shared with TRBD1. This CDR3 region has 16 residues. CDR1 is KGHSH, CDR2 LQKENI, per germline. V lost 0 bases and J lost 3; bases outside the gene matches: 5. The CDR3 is CASSPPTRGQTDTQYF. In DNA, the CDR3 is TGTGCCAGCTCACCACCGACCAGGGGGCAGACAGATACGCAGTATTTT.

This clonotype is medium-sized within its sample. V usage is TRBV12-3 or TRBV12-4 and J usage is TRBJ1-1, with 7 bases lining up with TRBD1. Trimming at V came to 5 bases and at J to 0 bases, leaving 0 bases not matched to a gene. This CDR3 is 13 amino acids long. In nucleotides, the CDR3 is TGTGCCAGCAGTGGGACAGTGAACACTGAAGCTTTCTTT. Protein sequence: CASSGTVNTEAFF.

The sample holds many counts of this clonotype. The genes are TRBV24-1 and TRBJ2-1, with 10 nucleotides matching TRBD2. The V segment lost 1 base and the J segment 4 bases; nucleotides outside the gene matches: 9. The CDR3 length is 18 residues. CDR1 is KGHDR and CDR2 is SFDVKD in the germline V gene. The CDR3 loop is CATSDFRTSGMGYNEQFF. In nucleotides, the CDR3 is TGTGCCACCAGTGATTTCCGAACTAGCGGGATGGGTTACAATGAGCAGTTCTTC.

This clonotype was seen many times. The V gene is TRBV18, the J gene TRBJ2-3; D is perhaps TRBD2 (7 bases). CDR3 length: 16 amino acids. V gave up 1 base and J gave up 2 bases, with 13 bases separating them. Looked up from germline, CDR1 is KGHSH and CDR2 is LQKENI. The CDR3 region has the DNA TGTGCCAGCTCACCACGCCCAGCGGGACACACAGATACGCAGTATTTT. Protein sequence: CASSPRPAGHTDTQYF.

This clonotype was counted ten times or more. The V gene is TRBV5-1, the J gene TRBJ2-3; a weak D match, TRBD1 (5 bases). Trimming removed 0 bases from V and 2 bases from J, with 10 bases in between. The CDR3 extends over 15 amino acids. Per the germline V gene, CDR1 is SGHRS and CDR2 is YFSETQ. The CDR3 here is CASSLGGYPTDTQYF. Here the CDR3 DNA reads TGCGCCAGCAGCTTGGGGGGCTACCCCACAGATACGCAGTATTTT.

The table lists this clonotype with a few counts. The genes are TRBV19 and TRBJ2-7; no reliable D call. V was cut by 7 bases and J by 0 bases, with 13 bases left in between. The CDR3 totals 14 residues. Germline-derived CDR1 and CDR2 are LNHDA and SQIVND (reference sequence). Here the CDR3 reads CASTPGSSSYEQYF. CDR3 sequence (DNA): TGTGCCAGTACCCCCGGTAGCAGCTCCTACGAGCAGTACTTC.

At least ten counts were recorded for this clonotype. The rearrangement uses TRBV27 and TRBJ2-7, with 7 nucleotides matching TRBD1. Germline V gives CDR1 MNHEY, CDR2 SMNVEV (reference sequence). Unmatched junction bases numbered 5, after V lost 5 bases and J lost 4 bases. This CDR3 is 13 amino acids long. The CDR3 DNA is TGTGCCAGCAGTGCCACAGGGGTTTACGAGCAGTACTTC. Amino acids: CASSATGVYEQYF.

The CDR3 nucleotides read TGTGCCAGCAGTCCCCGGGGACACAGCTCCTACGAGCAGTACTTC. Residues: CASSPRGHSSYEQYF. The chain employs TRBV27 and TRBJ2-7, with a tentative D call TRBD1 (6 bases). Germline CDR1 reads MNHEY; CDR2 reads SMNVEV (reference sequence). The CDR3 covers 15 residues. Trimming stripped 5 bases from V and 0 bases from J, with 14 bases between.

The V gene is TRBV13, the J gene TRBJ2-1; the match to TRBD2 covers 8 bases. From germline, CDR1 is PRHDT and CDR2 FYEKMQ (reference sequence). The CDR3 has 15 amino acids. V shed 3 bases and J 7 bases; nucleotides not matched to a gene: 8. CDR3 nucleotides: TGTGCCAGCAGCTTTACCAGCGGGAGAGGGAATGAGCAGTTCTTC. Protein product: CASSFTSGRGNEQFF.

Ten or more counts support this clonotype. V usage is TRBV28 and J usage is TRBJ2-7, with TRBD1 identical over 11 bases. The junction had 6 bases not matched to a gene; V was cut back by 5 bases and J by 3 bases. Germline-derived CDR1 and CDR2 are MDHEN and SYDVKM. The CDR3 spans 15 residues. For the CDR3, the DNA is TGTGCCAGCAGTGTACCGGGACAGGGGGACTACGAGCAGTACTTC. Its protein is CASSVPGQGDYEQYF.

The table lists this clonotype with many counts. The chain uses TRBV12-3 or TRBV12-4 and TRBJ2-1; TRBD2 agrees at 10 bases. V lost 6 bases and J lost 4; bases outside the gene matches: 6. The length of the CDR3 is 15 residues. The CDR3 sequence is CASRASSGSYNEQFF. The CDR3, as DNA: TGTGCCAGCAGAGCATCTAGCGGGAGTTACAATGAGCAGTTCTTC.

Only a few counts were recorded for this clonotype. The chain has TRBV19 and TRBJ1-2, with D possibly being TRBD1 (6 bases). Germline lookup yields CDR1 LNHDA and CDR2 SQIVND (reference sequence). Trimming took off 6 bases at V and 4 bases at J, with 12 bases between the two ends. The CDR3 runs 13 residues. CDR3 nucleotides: TGTGCCAGTAGCAGGGGTGACGTCTATGGCTACACCTTC. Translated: CASSRGDVYGYTF.

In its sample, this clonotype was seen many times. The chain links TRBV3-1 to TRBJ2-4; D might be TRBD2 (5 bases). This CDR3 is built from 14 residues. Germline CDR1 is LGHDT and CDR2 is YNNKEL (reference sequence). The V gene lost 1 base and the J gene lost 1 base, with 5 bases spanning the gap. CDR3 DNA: TGTGCCAGCAGCCAAGGGGAGGCCAAAAACATTCAGTACTTC. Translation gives CASSQGEAKNIQYF.

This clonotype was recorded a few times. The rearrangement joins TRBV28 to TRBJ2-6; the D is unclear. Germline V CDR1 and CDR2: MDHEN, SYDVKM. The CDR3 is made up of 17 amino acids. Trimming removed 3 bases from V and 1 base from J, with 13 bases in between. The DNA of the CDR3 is TGTGCCAGCAGTTTTGGTATAAGGGTTTCTGGGGCCAACGTCCTGACTTTC. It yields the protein CASSFGIRVSGANVLTF.

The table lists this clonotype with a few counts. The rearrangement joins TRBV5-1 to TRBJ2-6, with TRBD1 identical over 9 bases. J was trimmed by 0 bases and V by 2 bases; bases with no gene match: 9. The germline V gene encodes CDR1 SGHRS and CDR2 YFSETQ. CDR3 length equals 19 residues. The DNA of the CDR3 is TGCGCCAGCAGCTTCGGGACAGGGCGAAGGTCCTCTGGGGCCAACGTCCTGACTTTC. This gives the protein CASSFGTGRRSSGANVLTF. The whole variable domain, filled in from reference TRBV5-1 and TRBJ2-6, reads KAGVTQTPRYLIKTRGQQVTLSCSPISGHRSVSWYQQTPGQGLQFLFEYFSETQRNKGNFPGRFSGRQFSNSRSEMNVSTLELGDSALYLCASSFGTGRRSSGANVLTFGAGSRLTVL.

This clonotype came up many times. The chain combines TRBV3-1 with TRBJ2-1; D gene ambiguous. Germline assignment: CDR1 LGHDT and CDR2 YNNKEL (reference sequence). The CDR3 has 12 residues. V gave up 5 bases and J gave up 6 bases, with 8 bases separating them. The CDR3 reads CASSITSNEQFF. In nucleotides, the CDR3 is TGTGCCAGCAGCATAACTTCCAATGAGCAGTTCTTC.

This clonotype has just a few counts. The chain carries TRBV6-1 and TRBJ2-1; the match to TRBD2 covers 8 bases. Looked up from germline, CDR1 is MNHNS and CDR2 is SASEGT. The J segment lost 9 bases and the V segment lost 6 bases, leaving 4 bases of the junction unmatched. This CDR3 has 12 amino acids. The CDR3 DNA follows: TGTGCCAGCAGAGGACTAGCTATTGAGCAGTTCTTC. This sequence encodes CASRGLAIEQFF.

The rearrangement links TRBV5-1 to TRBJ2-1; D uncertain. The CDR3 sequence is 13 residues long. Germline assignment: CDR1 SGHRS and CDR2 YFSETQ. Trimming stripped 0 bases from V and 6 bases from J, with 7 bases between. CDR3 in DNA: TGCGCCAGCAGCTTGGGGCAACTCAATGAGCAGTTCTTC. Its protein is CASSLGQLNEQFF.

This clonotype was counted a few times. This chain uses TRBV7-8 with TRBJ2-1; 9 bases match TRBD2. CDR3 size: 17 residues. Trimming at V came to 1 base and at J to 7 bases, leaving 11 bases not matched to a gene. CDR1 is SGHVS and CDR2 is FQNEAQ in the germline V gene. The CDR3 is CASSLGGGGGARNEQFF. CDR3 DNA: TGTGCCAGCAGCTTAGGGGGGGGCGGGGGGGCCAGGAATGAGCAGTTCTTC.

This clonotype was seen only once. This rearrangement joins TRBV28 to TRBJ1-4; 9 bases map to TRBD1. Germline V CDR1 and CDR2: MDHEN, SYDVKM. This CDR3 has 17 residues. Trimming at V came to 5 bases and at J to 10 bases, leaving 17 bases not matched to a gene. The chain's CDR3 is CASSTTGGAIPGGKLFF. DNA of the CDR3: TGTGCCAGCAGTACCACAGGGGGCGCCATACCGGGCGGAAAACTGTTTTTT.